This TCR beta chain was captured in a study of CD8 T cells in Susac syndrome. Germline V CDR1 and CDR2: SGDLS, YYNGEE. The germline V and J ends were trimmed by 1 base and 5 bases, with 9 bases remaining between them. The CDR3 totals 13 residues. Random hexamers were used to reverse transcribe roughly 0.45 to 1 ug of RNA. TCRdb re-called the immunoSEQ multiplex PCR reads through MiXCR, storing one row per CDR3 protein. The data show 150,000 to 200,000 distinct CDR3 sequences, around 95% seen once. The table lists this clonotype with a count of one. The receptor was derived from a human donor with Susac syndrome. The genes are TRBV9 and TRBJ2-5, with unresolved D. The sequenced sample was CD4+ T cells from PBMCs. The DNA of the CDR3 is TGTGCCAGCAGCGTATCAGTTCTGGAGACCCAGTACTTC. Translation: CASSVSVLETQYF. Looking up the rest from reference TRBV9 and TRBJ2-5 gives the full variable domain: DSGVTQTPKHLITATGQRVTLRCSPRSGDLSVYWYQQSLDQGLQFLIQYYNGEERAKGNILERFSAQQFPDLHSELNLSSLELGDSALYFCASSVSVLETQYFGPGTRLLVL.